The clone carrying this T cell receptor (beta chain) has ten or more counts. Its cognate antigen is unknown. This sample was included in a study of Graves' ophthalmopathy and Graves' hyperthyroidism. Study details: Specimen type is peripheral blood, obtained at initial diagnosis before any treatment.

As the template, RNA transcripts were used to amplify TCR beta CDR3 regions. An initial RT-PCR round employing HTBI primers preceded a second-round multiplex PCR. TCRdb fed the multiplex PCR reads into MiXCR, producing one record per CDR3 protein. The data show a few hundred thousand distinct CDR3 sequences, approximately 20% seen once. The CDR3 runs 14 residues. Trimming shortened V by 3 bases and J by 5 bases, and 14 bases separated the two germline ends. Physicians reached a diagnosis by relying on clinical symptoms, serum thyroxine, TRAb, thyroid ultrasound and orbital computed tomography. From fresh peripheral blood, around 10 ml in volume, the PBMCs were obtained. Study-level results: Blood shared most expanded thyroid clonotypes above 0.001 frequency.

The receptor's source is a woman aged 18-30 years with Graves' ophthalmopathy. V is TRBV12-3 or TRBV12-4 and J is TRBJ2-7; unclear D gene. The sequenced sample consisted of peripheral blood. The CDR3: CASSFKSRIHEQYF. The CDR3 DNA reads TGTGCCAGCAGTTTTAAAAGCCGTATCCACGAGCAGTACTTC.